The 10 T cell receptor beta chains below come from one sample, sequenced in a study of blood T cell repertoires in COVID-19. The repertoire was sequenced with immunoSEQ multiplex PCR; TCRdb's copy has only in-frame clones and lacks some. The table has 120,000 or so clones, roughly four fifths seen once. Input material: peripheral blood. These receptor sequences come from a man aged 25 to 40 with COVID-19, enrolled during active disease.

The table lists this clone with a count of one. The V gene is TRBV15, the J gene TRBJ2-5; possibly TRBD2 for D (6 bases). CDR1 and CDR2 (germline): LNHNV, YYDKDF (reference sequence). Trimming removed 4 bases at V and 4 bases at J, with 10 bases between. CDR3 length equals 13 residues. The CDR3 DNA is TGTGCCACCAGCACCCGGGACTCAGAGACCCAGTACTTC. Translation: CATSTRDSETQYF. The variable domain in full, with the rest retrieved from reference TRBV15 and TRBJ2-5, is DAMVIQNPRYQVTQFGKPVTLSCSQTLNHNVMYWYQQKSSQAPKLLFHYYDKDFNNEADTPDNFQSRRPNTSFCFLDIRSPGLGDTAMYLCATSTRDSETQYFGPGTRLLVL.

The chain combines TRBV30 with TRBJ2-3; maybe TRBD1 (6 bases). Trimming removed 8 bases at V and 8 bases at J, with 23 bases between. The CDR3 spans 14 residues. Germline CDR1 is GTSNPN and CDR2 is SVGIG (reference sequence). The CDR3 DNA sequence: TGTGCCGGGTCCCCAGGGGCCGTTCGTGGTACGCAGTATTTT. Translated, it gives CAGSPGAVRGTQYF.

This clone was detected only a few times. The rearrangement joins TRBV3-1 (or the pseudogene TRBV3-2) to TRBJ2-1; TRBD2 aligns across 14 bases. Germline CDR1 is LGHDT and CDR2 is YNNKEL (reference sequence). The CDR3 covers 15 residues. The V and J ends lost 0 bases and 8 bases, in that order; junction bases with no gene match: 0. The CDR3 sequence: CASSQETSGGDEQFF. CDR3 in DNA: TGTGCCAGCAGCCAAGAGACTAGCGGGGGGGATGAGCAGTTCTTC.

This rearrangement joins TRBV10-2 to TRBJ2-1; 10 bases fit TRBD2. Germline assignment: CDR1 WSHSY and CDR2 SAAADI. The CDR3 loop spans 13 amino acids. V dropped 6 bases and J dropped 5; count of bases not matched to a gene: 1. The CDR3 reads CASRLAGNNEQFF. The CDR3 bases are TGCGCCAGCAGACTAGCGGGAAACAATGAGCAGTTCTTC.

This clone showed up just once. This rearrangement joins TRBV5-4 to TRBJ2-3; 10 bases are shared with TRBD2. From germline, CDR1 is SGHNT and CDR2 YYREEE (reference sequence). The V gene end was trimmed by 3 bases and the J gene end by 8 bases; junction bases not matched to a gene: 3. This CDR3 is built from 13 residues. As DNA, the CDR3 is TGTGCCAGCAGCTCGACTAGCGGGCCTACGCAGTATTTT. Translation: CASSSTSGPTQYF.

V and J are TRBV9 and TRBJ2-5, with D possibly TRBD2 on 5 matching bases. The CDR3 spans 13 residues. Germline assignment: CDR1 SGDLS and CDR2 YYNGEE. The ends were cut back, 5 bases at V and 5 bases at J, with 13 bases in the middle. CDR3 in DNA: TGTGCCAGCAGACGGGGAAATGATGAGACCCAGTACTTC. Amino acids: CASRRGNDETQYF.

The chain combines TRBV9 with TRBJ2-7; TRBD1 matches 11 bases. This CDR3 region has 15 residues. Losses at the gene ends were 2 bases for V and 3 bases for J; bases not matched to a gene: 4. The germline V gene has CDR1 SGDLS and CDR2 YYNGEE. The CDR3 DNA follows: TGTGCCAGCAGCGTCTCCGGGACAGGGGGCTACGAGCAGTACTTC. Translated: CASSVSGTGGYEQYF.

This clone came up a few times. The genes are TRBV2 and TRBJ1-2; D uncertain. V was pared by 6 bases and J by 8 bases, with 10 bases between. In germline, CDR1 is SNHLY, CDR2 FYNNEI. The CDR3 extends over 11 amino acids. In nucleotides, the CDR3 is TGTGCCAGCAGGAGATCCGCAGGCTACACCTTC. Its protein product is CASRRSAGYTF.

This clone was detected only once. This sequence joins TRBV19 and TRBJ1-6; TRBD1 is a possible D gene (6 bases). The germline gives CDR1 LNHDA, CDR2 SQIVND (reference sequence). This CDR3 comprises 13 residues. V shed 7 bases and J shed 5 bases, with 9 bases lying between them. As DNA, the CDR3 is TGTGCCAGTACACGGACAGATAATTCACCCCTCCACTTT. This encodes CASTRTDNSPLHF.

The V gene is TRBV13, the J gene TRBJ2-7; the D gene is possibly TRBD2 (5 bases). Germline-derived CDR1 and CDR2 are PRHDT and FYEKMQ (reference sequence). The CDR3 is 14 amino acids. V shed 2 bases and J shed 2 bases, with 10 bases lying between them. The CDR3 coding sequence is TGTGCCAGCAGCTTACCCCTAGCCCCCTACGAGCAGTACTTC. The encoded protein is CASSLPLAPYEQYF.